This T cell receptor beta chain was sequenced during a study of blood T cell repertoires in COVID-19. Study details: The origin of the acute and convalescent COVID-19 samples was the United States, Italy and Spain. PBMCs, B-cell-depleted T cells, or T cells were the source of the cDNA or gDNA that made up the material.

After removal of 4 bases from V and 4 bases from J, the junction contained 3 bases not matched to a gene. Germline CDR1 SGHVS, CDR2 FQNEAQ. The CDR3 is made up of 14 amino acids. In the original workflow: Counts of nucleated cells, estimated from reference gene primer amplification, were obtained. Profiling relied on immunoSEQ multiplex PCR, and the TCRdb table lists in-frame clones only, not all of them. Clone size and the V and J calls come from that table; the DNA yielded D and trimming. The table includes about 76,000 clones, more than 75% detected once. The chain uses TRBV7-8 and TRBJ2-1, with 8 positions matching TRBD1. The source of this sequence is a human donor in a cohort sampled during active COVID-19. The sample was peripheral blood. The CDR3 spells CASSSQGAYNEQFF. The DNA for the CDR3 is TGTGCCAGCAGCTCTCAGGGGGCTTACAATGAGCAGTTCTTC. Full variable domain (remainder filled in from reference TRBV7-8 and TRBJ2-1): GAGVSQSPRYKVAKRGQDVALRCDPISGHVSLFWYQQALGQGPEFLTYFQNEAQLDKSGLPSDRFFAERPEGSVSTLKIQRTQQEDSAVYLCASSSQGAYNEQFFGPGTRLTVL.